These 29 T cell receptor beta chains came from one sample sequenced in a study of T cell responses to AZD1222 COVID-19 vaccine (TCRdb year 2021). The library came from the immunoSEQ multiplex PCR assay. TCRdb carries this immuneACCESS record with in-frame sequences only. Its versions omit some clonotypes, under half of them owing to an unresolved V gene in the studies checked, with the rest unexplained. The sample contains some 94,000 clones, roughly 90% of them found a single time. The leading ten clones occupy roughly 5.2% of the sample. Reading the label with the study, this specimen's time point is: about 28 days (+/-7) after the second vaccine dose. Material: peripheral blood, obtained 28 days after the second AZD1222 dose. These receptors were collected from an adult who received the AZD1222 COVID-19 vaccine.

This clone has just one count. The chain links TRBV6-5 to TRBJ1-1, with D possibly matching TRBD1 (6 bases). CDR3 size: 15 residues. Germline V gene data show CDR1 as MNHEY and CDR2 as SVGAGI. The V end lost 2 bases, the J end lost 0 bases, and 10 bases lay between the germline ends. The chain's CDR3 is CASSYVGAVNTEAFF. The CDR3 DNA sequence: TGTGCCAGCAGTTACGTGGGGGCCGTGAACACTGAAGCTTTCTTT.

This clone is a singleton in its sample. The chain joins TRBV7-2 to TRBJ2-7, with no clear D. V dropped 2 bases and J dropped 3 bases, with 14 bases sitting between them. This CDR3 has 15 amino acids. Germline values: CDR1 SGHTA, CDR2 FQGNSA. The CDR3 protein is CASSLRYSADYEQYF. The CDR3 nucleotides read TGTGCCAGCAGCTTACGGTACAGCGCAGACTACGAGCAGTACTTC.

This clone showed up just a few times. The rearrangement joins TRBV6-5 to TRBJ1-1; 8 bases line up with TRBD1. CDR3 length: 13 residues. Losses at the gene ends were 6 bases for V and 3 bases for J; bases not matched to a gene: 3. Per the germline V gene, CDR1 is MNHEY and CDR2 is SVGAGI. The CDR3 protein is CASRQGVYTEAFF. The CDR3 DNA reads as TGTGCCAGCAGACAGGGGGTTTACACTGAAGCTTTCTTT.

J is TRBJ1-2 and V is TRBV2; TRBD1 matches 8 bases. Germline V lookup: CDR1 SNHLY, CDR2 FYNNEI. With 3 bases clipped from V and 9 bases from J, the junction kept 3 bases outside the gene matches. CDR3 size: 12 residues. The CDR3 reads CASSEGQDRYTF. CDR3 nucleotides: TGTGCCAGCAGTGAGGGACAGGATCGCTACACCTTC.

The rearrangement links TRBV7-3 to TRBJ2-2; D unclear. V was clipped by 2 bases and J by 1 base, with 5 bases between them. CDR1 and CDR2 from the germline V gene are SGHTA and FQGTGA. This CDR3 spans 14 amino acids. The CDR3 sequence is CASSLFGNTGELFF. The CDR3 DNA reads TGTGCCAGCAGCTTATTTGGGAACACCGGGGAGCTGTTTTTT.

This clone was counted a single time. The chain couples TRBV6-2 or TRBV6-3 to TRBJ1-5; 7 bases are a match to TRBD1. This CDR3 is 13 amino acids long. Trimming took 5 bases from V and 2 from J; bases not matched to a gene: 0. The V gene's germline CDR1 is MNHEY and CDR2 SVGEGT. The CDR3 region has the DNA TGTGCCAGCAGTGACAGGGGCAATCAGCCCCAGCATTTT. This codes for CASSDRGNQPQHF.

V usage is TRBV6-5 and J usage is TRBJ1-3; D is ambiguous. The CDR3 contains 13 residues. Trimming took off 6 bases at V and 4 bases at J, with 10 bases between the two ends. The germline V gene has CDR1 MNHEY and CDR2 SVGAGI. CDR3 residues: CASRETYGNTIYF. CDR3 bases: TGTGCCAGCAGAGAGACATACGGAAACACCATATATTTT.

The CDR3 region is CASSEARGGAVVDHF. The CDR3 DNA reads as TGTGCCAGCAGTGAAGCGAGAGGTGGGGCTGTCGTCGATCATTTT. V and J are TRBV6-1 and TRBJ1-5, with D possibly being TRBD1 (5 bases). V was shortened by 0 bases and J by 16 bases, with 22 bases between the two germline ends. Germline values: CDR1 MNHNS, CDR2 SASEGT. The CDR3 is 15 amino acids.

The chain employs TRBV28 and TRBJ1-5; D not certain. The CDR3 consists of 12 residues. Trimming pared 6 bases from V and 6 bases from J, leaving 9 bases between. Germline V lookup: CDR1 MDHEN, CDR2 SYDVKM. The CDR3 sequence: CASRLMAQPQHF. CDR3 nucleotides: TGTGCCAGCAGACTGATGGCTCAGCCCCAGCATTTT.

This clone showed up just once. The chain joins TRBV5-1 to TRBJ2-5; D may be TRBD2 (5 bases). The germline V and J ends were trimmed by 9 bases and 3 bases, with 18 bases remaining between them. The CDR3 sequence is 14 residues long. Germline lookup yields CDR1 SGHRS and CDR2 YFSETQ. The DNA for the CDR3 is TGCGCCACCCGGCCCGGAGGATGGGAAGAGACCCAGTACTTC. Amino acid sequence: CATRPGGWEETQYF.

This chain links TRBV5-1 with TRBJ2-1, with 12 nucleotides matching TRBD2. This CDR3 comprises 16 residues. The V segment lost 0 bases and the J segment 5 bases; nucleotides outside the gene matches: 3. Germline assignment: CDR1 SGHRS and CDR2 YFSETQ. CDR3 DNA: TGCGCCAGCAGCTTGGCCGGACTAGCGGGGCACAATGAGCAGTTCTTC. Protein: CASSLAGLAGHNEQFF. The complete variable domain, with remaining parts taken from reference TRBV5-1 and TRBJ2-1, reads KAGVTQTPRYLIKTRGQQVTLSCSPISGHRSVSWYQQTPGQGLQFLFEYFSETQRNKGNFPGRFSGRQFSNSRSEMNVSTLELGDSALYLCASSLAGLAGHNEQFFGPGTRLTVL.

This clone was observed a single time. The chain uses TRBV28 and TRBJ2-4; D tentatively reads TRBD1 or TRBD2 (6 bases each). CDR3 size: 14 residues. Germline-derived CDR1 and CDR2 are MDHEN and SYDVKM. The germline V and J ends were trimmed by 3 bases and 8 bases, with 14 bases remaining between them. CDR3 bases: TGTGCCAGCAGTTTGGCAGGGGAGGTAGACATTCAGTACTTC. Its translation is CASSLAGEVDIQYF.

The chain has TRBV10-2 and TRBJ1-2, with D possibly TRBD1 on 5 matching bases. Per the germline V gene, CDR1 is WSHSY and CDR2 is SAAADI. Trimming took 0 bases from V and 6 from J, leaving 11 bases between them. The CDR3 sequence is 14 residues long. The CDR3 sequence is CASSESGTEDGYTF. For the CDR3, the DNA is TGCGCCAGCAGTGAGTCCGGGACGGAGGATGGCTACACCTTC.

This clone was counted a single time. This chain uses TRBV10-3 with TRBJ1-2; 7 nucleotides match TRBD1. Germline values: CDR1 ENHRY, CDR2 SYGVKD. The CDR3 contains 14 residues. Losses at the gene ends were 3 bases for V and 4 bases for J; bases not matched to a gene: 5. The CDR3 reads CAISDRQGAYGYTF. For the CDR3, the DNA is TGTGCCATCAGTGACCGACAGGGCGCCTATGGCTACACCTTC.

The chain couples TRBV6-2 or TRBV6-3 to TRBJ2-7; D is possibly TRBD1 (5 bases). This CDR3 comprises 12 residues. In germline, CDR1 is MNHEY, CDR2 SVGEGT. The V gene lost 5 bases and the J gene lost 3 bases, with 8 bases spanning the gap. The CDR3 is CASSDSFYEQYV. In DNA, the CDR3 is TGTGCCAGCAGTGACAGTTTCTACGAGCAGTACGTC.

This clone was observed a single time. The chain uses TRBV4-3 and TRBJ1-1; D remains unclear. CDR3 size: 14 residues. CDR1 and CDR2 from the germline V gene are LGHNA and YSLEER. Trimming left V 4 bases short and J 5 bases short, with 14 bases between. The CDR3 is CASSPARSGTEAFF. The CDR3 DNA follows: TGCGCCAGCAGCCCCGCCAGATCTGGGACTGAAGCTTTCTTT.

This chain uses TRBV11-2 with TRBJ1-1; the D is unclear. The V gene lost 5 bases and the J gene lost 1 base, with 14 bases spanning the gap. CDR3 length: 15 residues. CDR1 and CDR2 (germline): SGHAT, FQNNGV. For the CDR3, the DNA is TGTGCCAGCAGCCCCGGAGGGTGGGAGAACACTGAAGCTTTCTTT. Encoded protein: CASSPGGWENTEAFF. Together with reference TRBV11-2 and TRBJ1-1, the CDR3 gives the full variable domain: EAGVAQSPRYKIIEKRQSVAFWCNPISGHATLYWYQQILGQGPKLLIQFQNNGVVDDSQLPKDRFSAERLKGVDSTLKIQPAKLEDSAVYLCASSPGGWENTEAFFGQGTRLTVV.

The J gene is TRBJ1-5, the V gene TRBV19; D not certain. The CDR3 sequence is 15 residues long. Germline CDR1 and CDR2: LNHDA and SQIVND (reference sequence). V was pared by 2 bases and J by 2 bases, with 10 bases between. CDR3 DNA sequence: TGTGCCAGTAGTATAATAGACCAGGGCAATCAGCCCCAGCATTTT. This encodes CASSIIDQGNQPQHF.

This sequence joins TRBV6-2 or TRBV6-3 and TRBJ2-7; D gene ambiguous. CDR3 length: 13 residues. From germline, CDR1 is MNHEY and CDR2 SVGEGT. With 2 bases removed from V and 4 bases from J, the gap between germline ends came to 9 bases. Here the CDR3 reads CASSYQVTYEQYF. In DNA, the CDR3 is TGTGCCAGCAGTTACCAGGTAACATACGAGCAGTACTTC.

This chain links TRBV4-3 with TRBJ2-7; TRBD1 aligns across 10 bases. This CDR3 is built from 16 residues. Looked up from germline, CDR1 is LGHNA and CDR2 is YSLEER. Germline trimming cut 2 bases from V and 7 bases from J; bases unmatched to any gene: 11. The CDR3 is CASSQYTGTGVHEQYF. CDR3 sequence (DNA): TGCGCCAGCAGCCAATATACCGGGACAGGGGTTCATGAGCAGTACTTC.

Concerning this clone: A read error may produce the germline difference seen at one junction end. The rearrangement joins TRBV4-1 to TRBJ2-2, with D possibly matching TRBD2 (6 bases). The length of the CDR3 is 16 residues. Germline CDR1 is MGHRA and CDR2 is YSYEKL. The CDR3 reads CASSQELAENSGELFF. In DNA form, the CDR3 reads TGCGCCAGCAGCCAAGAGTTAGCGGAAAACAGCGGGGAGCTGTTTTTT.

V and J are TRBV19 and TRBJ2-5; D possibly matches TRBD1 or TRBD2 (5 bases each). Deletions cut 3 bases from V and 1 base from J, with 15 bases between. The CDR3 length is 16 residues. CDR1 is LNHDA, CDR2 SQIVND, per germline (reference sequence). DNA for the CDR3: TGTGCCAGTAGTATCCCGCCGGGACGGCGCCAAGAGACCCAGTACTTC. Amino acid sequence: CASSIPPGRRQETQYF.

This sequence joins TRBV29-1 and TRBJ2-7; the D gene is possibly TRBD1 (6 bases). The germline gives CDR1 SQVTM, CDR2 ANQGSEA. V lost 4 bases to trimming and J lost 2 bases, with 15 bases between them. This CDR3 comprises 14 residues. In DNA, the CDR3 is TGCAGCGTTGCGCAGGGGTCCCAACCCTACGAGCAGTACTTC. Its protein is CSVAQGSQPYEQYF.

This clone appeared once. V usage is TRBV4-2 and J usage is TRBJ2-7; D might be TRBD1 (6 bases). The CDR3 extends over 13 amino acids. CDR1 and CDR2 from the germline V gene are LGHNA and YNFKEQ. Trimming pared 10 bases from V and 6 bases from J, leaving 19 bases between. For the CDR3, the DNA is TGTGCCACCCAGGGGAGAGATGGAACCGAGCAGTACTTC. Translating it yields CATQGRDGTEQYF.

CDR3 coding DNA: TGTGCCAGTAGTATAGATCTATCGGGGGGCTTCGGCAATCAGCCCCAGCATTTT. Protein: CASSIDLSGGFGNQPQHF. The chain carries TRBV19 and TRBJ1-5; maybe TRBD1 (6 bases). The CDR3 runs to 18 residues. V shed 0 bases and J shed 2 bases, with 17 bases lying between them. From germline, CDR1 is LNHDA and CDR2 SQIVND (reference sequence).

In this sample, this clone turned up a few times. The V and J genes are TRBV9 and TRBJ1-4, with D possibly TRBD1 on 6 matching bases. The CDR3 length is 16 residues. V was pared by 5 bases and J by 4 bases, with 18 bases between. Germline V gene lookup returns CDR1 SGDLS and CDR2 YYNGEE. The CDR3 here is CASSQSDRWGNEKLFF. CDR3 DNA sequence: TGTGCCAGCAGTCAGTCCGACAGGTGGGGTAATGAAAAACTGTTTTTT.

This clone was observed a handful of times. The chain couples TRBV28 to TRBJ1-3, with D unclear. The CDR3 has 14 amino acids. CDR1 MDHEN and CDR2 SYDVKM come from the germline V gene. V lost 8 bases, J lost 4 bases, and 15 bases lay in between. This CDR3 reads CASLSSLGGNTIYF. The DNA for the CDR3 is TGTGCCAGCCTTTCTTCATTAGGCGGAAACACCATATATTTT.

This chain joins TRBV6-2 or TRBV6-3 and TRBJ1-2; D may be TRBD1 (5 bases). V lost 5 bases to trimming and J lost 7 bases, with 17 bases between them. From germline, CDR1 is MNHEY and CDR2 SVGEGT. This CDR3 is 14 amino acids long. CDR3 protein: CASSTGPGTLGYTF. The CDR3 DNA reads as TGTGCCAGCAGTACCGGGCCAGGGACCCTTGGCTACACCTTC.

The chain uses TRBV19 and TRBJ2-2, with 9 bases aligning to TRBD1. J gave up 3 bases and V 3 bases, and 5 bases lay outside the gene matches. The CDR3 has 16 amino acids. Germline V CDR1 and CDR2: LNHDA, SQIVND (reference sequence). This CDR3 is CASSIYRGPDTGELFF. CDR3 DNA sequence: TGTGCCAGTAGTATTTACAGGGGGCCGGACACCGGGGAGCTGTTTTTT.